One and the same sample provided the 8 T cell receptor beta chains below, sequenced in a study of prognosis after radiotherapy for stage I lung cancer. Amplicons of TCR beta CDR3 were generated from genomic DNA by two-round multiplex PCR. First-round PCR employed TRBV- and TRBJ-specific primers for each gene. TCRdb re-called the multiplex PCR reads with MiXCR, one entry per CDR3 protein. The data hold roughly 20,000 distinct CDR3 sequences, with less than 70% observed a single time. The sequencing here drew on PBMCs, taken before or after stereotactic body radiation therapy (not recorded which). All receptors come from a donor of 50 years or more with non-small cell lung cancer.

To note about this clonotype: The junction shows a germline mismatch at one end, possibly a read error. The chain recombines TRBV6-1 with TRBJ2-7; TRBD2 is a possible D gene (6 bases). CDR3 length: 12 amino acids. From germline, CDR1 is MNHNS and CDR2 SASEGT. The chain's CDR3 is CAGGSISYDQYF. The CDR3 nucleotides read TGTGCCGGGGGGTCGATCTCCTACGATCAGTACTTC.

This clonotype appeared a few times. The V call is TRBV20-1, the J call TRBJ2-5; 8 nucleotides align to TRBD2. The CDR3 runs to 15 residues. Germline-derived CDR1 and CDR2 are DFQATT and SNEGSKA (reference sequence). The V segment lost 6 bases and the J segment 1 base; nucleotides outside the gene matches: 10. CDR3 in amino acids: CSALRVSGAQETQYF. DNA of the CDR3: TGCAGTGCCCTGCGGGTTAGCGGGGCCCAAGAGACCCAGTACTTC.

This clonotype was seen many times. CDR3 sequence reads: CASSRGHSNTEAFF. CDR3 nucleotide sequence: TGTGCCAGCTCACGGGGACATTCGAACACTGAAGCTTTCTTT. This sequence joins TRBV18 and TRBJ1-1; perhaps TRBD1 as D (6 bases). The CDR3 is 14 residues long. Trimming cost V 4 bases and J 1 base, with 10 bases left between them. The germline V gene has CDR1 KGHSH and CDR2 LQKENI. The full variable domain, its missing parts supplied by reference TRBV18 and TRBJ1-1, is NAGVMQNPRHLVRRRGQEARLRCSPMKGHSHVYWYRQLPEEGLKFMVYLQKENIIDESGMPKERFSAEFPKEGPSILRIQQVVRGDSAAYFCASSRGHSNTEAFFGQGTRLTVV.

V is TRBV28 and J is TRBJ1-5; the match to TRBD1 covers 10 bases. The V gene's germline CDR1 is MDHEN and CDR2 SYDVKM. This CDR3 contains 15 residues. Trimming took 5 bases from V and 6 from J; bases not matched to a gene: 7. DNA of the CDR3: TGTGCCAGCAGTCCTTCCGGGACAGGGGCTCAGCCCCAGCATTTT. Protein sequence: CASSPSGTGAQPQHF.

This rearrangement joins TRBV11-2 to TRBJ1-6; perhaps TRBD1 as D (6 bases). CDR3 length: 17 amino acids. The germline V gene encodes CDR1 SGHAT and CDR2 FQNNGV. The germline V and J ends were trimmed by 0 bases and 9 bases, with 18 bases remaining between them. The CDR3 spells CASSLDNRGDRGSPLHF. The DNA for the CDR3 is TGTGCCAGCAGCTTAGATAATAGGGGGGATAGGGGTTCACCCCTCCACTTT.

The CDR3 DNA sequence: TGTGCCAGCAGCATACGCAGGGACAATGAGCAGTTCTTC. The encoded protein is CASSIRRDNEQFF. J is TRBJ2-1 and V is TRBV7-3; tentative D call: TRBD1 (5 bases). The CDR3 extends over 13 amino acids. CDR1 and CDR2 from the germline V gene are SGHTA and FQGTGA. The V and J ends lost 5 bases and 5 bases respectively, with 10 bases between them. The full variable domain, in which reference TRBV7-3 and TRBJ2-1 provide the parts outside the CDR3, is GAGVSQTPSNKVTEKGKYVELRCDPISGHTALYWYRQSLGQGPEFLIYFQGTGAADDSGLPNDRFFAVRPEGSVSTLKIQRTERGDSAVYLCASSIRRDNEQFFGPGTRLTVL.

This clonotype was observed many times. The CDR3 region is CASSDQGSTEAFF. The CDR3 nucleotides read TGTGCCAGCAGTGACCAGGGAAGCACTGAAGCTTTCTTT. The chain employs TRBV6-1 and TRBJ1-1; weak D call: TRBD1 (5 bases). CDR1 and CDR2 from the germline V gene are MNHNS and SASEGT. The CDR3 runs 13 residues. V was shortened by 3 bases and J by 4 bases, with 9 bases between the two germline ends.

V usage is TRBV5-1 and J usage is TRBJ2-7; D is unclear. V was pared by 0 bases and J by 7 bases, with 14 bases between. The germline CDR1 and CDR2 sequences are SGHRS and YFSETQ. The CDR3 runs to 14 residues. The CDR3 DNA is TGCGCCAGCAGCTTGGACCACTCTCATTATGAGCAGTACTTC. It specifies CASSLDHSHYEQYF.